This TCR beta chain comes out of a study of Graves' ophthalmopathy and Graves' hyperthyroidism. Amplified material comprised TCR beta CDR3 regions derived from RNA transcripts. HTBI primers served in a first-round RT-PCR, which a second-round multiplex PCR followed. TCRdb re-called the multiplex PCR reads through MiXCR, storing one row per CDR3 protein. The sample lists a few hundred thousand distinct CDR3 sequences, 15% occurring once. This clonotype was recorded at least ten times. The germline V gene has CDR1 SGHAT and CDR2 FQNNGV. The CDR3 has 13 amino acids. V was clipped by 4 bases and J by 6 bases, with 13 bases between them.

This chain uses TRBV11-2 with TRBJ2-7; tentatively, D is TRBD1 (6 bases). Sequences were obtained from peripheral blood. The sequence came from a woman under 30 with stable Graves' hyperthyroidism. This chain's CDR3 is CASSSPGEGEQYF. CDR3 sequence (DNA): TGTGCCAGCAGCTCACCAGGGGAAGGCGAGCAGTACTTC.